These 8 T cell receptor beta chains share one sample of origin, sequenced in a study of T cells in Graves' hyperthyroidism and ophthalmopathy. From RNA transcripts, TCR beta CDR3 regions were amplified. Initially, a first-round RT-PCR of the TCR CDR3 employed the HTBI primer set. TCRdb ran MiXCR on the multiplex PCR reads and lists one entry per CDR3 protein. The table shows hundreds of thousands of distinct CDR3 sequences, with 14% to 15% occurring only once. The sequencing input was blood. Receptors originate from a woman in her 40s with Graves' ophthalmopathy.

V is TRBV7-3 and J is TRBJ1-5; no clear D gene. Germline V gives CDR1 SGHTA, CDR2 FQGTGA. The CDR3 is 13 amino acids. Trimming shortened V by 2 bases and J by 6 bases, and 8 bases separated the two germline ends. The CDR3 reads CASSLDGSQPQHF. The CDR3 bases are TGTGCCAGCAGCTTAGATGGCAGTCAGCCCCAGCATTTT.

This clonotype was seen at least ten times. The genes are TRBV29-1 and TRBJ2-7; 7 bases are a match to TRBD2. This CDR3 has 14 amino acids. After removal of 6 bases from V and 0 bases from J, the junction contained 8 bases not matched to a gene. CDR1 is SQVTM, CDR2 ANQGSEA, per germline. Here the CDR3 DNA reads TGCAGCGTGATACTAGCGTCGAGCTCCTACGAGCAGTACTTC. It encodes CSVILASSSYEQYF.

This clonotype was recorded a few times. J is TRBJ2-7 and V is TRBV29-1; 7 positions match TRBD2. Germline-derived CDR1 and CDR2 are SQVTM and ANQGSEA. V lost 4 bases and J lost 3; bases outside the gene matches: 9. The CDR3 is 14 amino acids. In DNA, the CDR3 is TGCAGCGTTGTTGAGAAACTAGCGTTCTACGAGCAGTACTTC. It codes for CSVVEKLAFYEQYF.

This clonotype was observed many times. The V and J genes are TRBV27 and TRBJ1-1; D ambiguous. The V and J ends lost 0 bases and 1 base respectively, with 6 bases between them. The germline CDR1 and CDR2 sequences are MNHEY and SMNVEV (reference sequence). The CDR3 contains 14 residues. CDR3 sequence: CASSLSGWNTEAFF. The CDR3 nucleotides are TGTGCCAGCAGTTTATCCGGCTGGAACACTGAAGCTTTCTTT.

This rearrangement joins TRBV28 to TRBJ2-2; D tentatively reads TRBD1 or TRBD2 (5 bases each). V gave up 7 bases and J gave up 4 bases, with 16 bases separating them. Germline lookup yields CDR1 MDHEN and CDR2 SYDVKM. The CDR3 sequence is 15 residues long. CDR3 amino acids: CASTWGSGGTGELFF. CDR3 bases: TGTGCCAGCACCTGGGGGTCTGGGGGCACCGGGGAGCTGTTTTTT.

This clonotype was counted at least ten times. The chain combines TRBV12-3 or TRBV12-4 with TRBJ2-2, with a weak D call TRBD1 (6 bases). The V end was cut by 6 bases, the J end by 6 bases, with 17 bases between. The CDR3 is 15 amino acids. The CDR3, as DNA: TGTGCCAGCAGCAAAGAGGGGGAAGGGGCCGGGGAGCTGTTTTTT. It encodes CASSKEGEGAGELFF.

This clonotype was picked up a small number of times. V usage is TRBV11-2 and J usage is TRBJ1-1, with TRBD1 identical over 9 bases. CDR1 SGHAT and CDR2 FQNNGV come from the germline V gene. J was trimmed by 3 bases and V by 5 bases; bases with no gene match: 10. The length of the CDR3 is 16 residues. The CDR3 spells CASSPGQGSAYTEAFF. CDR3 in DNA: TGTGCCAGCAGCCCTGGACAGGGGTCGGCGTACACTGAAGCTTTCTTT.

This clonotype was counted many times. V gene TRBV2 combines with J gene TRBJ2-2; 8 positions agree with TRBD1. J was trimmed by 7 bases and V by 10 bases; bases with no gene match: 8. This CDR3 is built from 13 residues. Per germline, CDR1 SNHLY and CDR2 FYNNEI. The CDR3 DNA reads TGTGCCACTCGCAGGGGGCTCGGCGGGGAGCTGTTTTTT. Its protein product is CATRRGLGGELFF.